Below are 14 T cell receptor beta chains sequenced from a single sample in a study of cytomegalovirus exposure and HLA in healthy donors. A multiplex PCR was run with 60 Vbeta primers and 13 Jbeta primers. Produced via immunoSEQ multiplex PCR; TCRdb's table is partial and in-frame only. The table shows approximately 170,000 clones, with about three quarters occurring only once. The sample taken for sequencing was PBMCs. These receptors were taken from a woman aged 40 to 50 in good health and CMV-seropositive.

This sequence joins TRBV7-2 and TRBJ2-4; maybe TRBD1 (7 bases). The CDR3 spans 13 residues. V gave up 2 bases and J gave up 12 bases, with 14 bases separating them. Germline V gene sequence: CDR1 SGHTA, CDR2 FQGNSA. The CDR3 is CASSLFGGDSQYF. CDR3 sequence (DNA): TGTGCCAGCAGCTTATTTGGAGGGGACAGTCAGTACTTC.

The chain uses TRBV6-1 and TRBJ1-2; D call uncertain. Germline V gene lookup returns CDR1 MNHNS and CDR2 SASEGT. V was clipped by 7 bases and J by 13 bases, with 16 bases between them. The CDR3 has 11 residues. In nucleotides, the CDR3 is TGTGCCAGCAATCCGGGTCCGACCGGCACCTTC. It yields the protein CASNPGPTGTF.

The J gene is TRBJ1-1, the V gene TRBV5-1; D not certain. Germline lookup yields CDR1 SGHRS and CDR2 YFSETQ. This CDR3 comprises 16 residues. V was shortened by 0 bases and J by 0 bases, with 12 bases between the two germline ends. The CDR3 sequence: CASSLARQIMNTEAFF. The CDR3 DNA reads TGCGCCAGCAGCTTGGCCCGCCAGATCATGAACACTGAAGCTTTCTTT.

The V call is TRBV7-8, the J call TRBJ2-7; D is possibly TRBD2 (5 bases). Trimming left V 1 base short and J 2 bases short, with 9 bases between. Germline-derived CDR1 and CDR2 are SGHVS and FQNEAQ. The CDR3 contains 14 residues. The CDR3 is CASSLEPGTYEQYF. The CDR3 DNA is TGTGCCAGCAGCTTAGAACCGGGAACCTACGAGCAGTACTTC.

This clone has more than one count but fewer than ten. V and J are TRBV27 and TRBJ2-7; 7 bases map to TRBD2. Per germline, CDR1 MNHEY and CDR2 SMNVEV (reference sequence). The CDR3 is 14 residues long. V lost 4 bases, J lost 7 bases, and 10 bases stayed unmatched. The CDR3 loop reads CASSSWGGAYEQYF. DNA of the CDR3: TGTGCCAGCAGTTCCTGGGGAGGGGCGTATGAGCAGTACTTC.

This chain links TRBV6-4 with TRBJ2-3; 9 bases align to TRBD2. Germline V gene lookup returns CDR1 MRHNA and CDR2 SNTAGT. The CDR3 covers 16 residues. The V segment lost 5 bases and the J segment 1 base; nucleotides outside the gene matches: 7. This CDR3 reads CASSSQASGGTDTQYF. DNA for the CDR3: TGTGCCAGCAGTAGTCAAGCTAGCGGGGGCACAGATACGCAGTATTTT.

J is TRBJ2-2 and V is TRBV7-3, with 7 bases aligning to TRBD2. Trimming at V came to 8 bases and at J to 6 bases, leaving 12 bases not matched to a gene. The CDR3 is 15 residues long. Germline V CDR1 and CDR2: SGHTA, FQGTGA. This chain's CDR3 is CASRVGGSMSGELFF. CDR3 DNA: TGTGCCAGCCGGGTCGGGGGGAGTATGTCCGGGGAGCTGTTTTTT.

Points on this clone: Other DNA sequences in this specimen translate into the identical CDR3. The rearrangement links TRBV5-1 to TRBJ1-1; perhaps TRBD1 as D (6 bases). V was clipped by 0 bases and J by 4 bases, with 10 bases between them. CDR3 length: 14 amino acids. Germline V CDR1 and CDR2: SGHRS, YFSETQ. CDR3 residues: CASSLGGGGTEAFF. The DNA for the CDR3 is TGCGCCAGCAGCTTGGGGGGGGGCGGCACTGAAGCTTTCTTT.

CDR3 in DNA: TGTGCCAGCAGCTTGGCCCTCGGGGGGAGCTACGAGCAGTACTTC. Its translation: CASSLALGGSYEQYF. The chain uses TRBV5-4 and TRBJ2-7; 7 bases agree with TRBD2. Germline V lookup: CDR1 SGHNT, CDR2 YYREEE (reference sequence). The CDR3 has 15 amino acids. J gave up 3 bases and V 0 bases, and 6 bases lay outside the gene matches. The variable domain in full, completed from reference TRBV5-4 and TRBJ2-7, reads ETGVTQSPTHLIKTRGQQVTLRCSSQSGHNTVSWYQQALGQGPQFIFQYYREEENGRGNFPPRFSGLQFPNYSSELNVNALELDDSALYLCASSLALGGSYEQYFGPGTRLTVT.

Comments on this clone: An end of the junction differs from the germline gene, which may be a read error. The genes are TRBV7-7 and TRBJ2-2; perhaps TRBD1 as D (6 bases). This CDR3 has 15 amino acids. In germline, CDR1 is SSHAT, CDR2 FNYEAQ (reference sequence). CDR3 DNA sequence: TGTGCTAGCAGCCCCGGGACAACGAACACCGGGGAGCTGTTTTTT. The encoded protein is CASSPGTTNTGELFF.

CDR3 sequence (DNA): TGTGCCAGCAGCCCCAGGGGGCTTGGGGCCAACGTCCTGACTTTC. This translates into CASSPRGLGANVLTF. The chain uses TRBV7-6 and TRBJ2-6; TRBD1 matches 8 bases. CDR1 and CDR2 (germline): SGHVS, FNYEAQ. The ends lost 5 bases at V and 3 bases at J; junction bases unmatched: 3. The length of the CDR3 is 15 residues.

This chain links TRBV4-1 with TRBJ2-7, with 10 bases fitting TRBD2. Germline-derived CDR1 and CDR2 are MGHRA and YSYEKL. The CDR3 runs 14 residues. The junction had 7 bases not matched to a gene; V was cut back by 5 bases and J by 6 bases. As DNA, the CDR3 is TGCGCCAGCAGCGGACAAGCGGGGGGGTTCGAGCAGTACTTC. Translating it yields CASSGQAGGFEQYF.

In nucleotides, the CDR3 is TGTGCCAGCAGTCATTTGGGGGCGGCAGTCCTTTCACCCCTCCACTTT. Its protein is CASSHLGAAVLSPLHF. The genes are TRBV7-8 and TRBJ1-6; possibly TRBD1 for D (6 bases). V lost 6 bases and J 9 bases, leaving 21 bases between the germline ends. Germline V gene data show CDR1 as SGHVS and CDR2 as FQNEAQ. The CDR3 covers 16 residues.

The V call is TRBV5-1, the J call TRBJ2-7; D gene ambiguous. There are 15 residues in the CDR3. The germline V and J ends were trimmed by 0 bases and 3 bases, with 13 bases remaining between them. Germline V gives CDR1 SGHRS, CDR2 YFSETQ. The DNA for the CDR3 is TGCGCCAGCAGCTTGGAGGCAGGAAATCACTACGAGCAGTACTTC. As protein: CASSLEAGNHYEQYF.